Listed below are T cell receptor beta chains from one sample, sequenced in a study of T cell responses to AZD1222 COVID-19 vaccine. Here immunoSEQ multiplex PCR was the method, and the copy in TCRdb shows in-frame clones only, minus some. The sample includes roughly 67,000 clones, more than 70% of them seen just once. Sequencing was performed on peripheral blood, taken on day 0 of AZD1222 vaccination. Receptor source: an adult in good health. CDR3s include the opening cysteine and the closing phenylalanine or tryptophan. A D gene is named only where the DNA matches it firmly. Some rows mark clone size as missing; the rest say once, few, many or name a class of expanded clone.

D gene,clone size,J gene,V gene,CDR3 DNA,CDR3 protein
.,.,TRBJ2-3,TRBV6-4,TGTGCCAGCAGCGGGACGGGCACAGATACGCAGTATTTT,CASSGTGTDTQYF
TRBD1,.,TRBJ1-1,TRBV14,TGTGCCAGCAGCCAAGACGTGGGGACAGGGGCAAGGACTGAAGCTTTCTTT,CASSQDVGTGARTEAFF
TRBD2,.,TRBJ2-2,TRBV11-2,TGTGCCAGCAGCTTAGTTGGTAGCGGGAGTCGGAACACCGGGGAGCTGTTTTTT,CASSLVGSGSRNTGELFF
TRBD2,.,TRBJ2-3,TRBV6-4,TGTGCCAGCAGTGTTAGCGGGAGCACCACAGATACGCAGTATTTT,CASSVSGSTTDTQYF
.,.,TRBJ1-6,TRBV4-3,TGCGCCAGCAGCCAATACAGGGCCTATAATTCACCCCTCCACTTT,CASSQYRAYNSPLHF
.,.,TRBJ2-7,TRBV29-1,TGCAGCGTTGACACAGGAACCGCCTACGAGCAGTACTTC,CSVDTGTAYEQYF
.,.,TRBJ2-1,TRBV28,TGTGCCAGCAGTTTATGGGGGAATGAGCAGTTCTTC,CASSLWGNEQFF
TRBD1,.,TRBJ2-3,TRBV15,TGTGCCACCAGCAGAGAGGACAGGGCCACAGATACGCAGTATTTT,CATSREDRATDTQYF
.,.,TRBJ2-1,TRBV21-1,TGTGCCAGCACCCCCATAGCGGAGGGACTCTTTGAGCAGTTCTTC,CASTPIAEGLFEQFF
TRBD1,.,TRBJ1-2,TRBV28,TGTGCCAGCAGGCTGAAGGGGGCGCATGGCTACACCTTC,CASRLKGAHGYTF
.,.,TRBJ1-2,TRBV20-1,TGCAGTGCTCTTACGGGGGGTGGCTACACCTTC,CSALTGGGYTF
TRBD1,.,TRBJ1-5,TRBV7-9,TGTGCCAGCAGTCTGGGGACAGGGGGCTTTCAGCCCCAGCATTTT,CASSLGTGGFQPQHF
TRBD1,.,TRBJ2-1,TRBV5-1,TGCGCCAGCAGCCCGGGACAGAGCTCCTACAATGAGCAGTTCTTC,CASSPGQSSYNEQFF
.,.,TRBJ1-1,TRBV4-2,TGTGCCAGCAGCCGGGGGAGCACTGAAGCTTTCTTT,CASSRGSTEAFF
TRBD1,.,TRBJ1-2,TRBV27,TGTGCCAGCAGTTTGGCCGGACAGGGCCCGCCGGTCGGCTACACCTTC,CASSLAGQGPPVGYTF
TRBD1,.,TRBJ1-1,TRBV15,TGTGCCACCAGCAACCAGGGGGCGGGATTTTTTTTGAACACTGAAGCTTTCTTT,CATSNQGAGFFLNTEAFF
.,.,TRBJ2-7,TRBV2,TGTGCCACCAGACAGGACTCCTACGAGCAGTACTTC,CATRQDSYEQYF
.,.,TRBJ2-5,TRBV13,TGTGCCAGCAGCTTACAGGGTGGGGAGACCCAGTACTTC,CASSLQGGETQYF
TRBD1,.,TRBJ1-2,TRBV24-1,TGTGCCACCAGTGACTGGGACAGTAACTATGGCTACACCTTC,CATSDWDSNYGYTF
.,.,TRBJ1-4,TRBV19,.,CASSNFGPGGEKLFF
.,once,TRBJ1-1,TRBV15,TGTGCCACCAGCAGAGAGGGGGGGGCGGCCGATGAAGCTTTCTTT,CATSREGGAADEAFF
TRBD2,.,TRBJ2-1,TRBV29-1,TGCAGCGTTCTTAGCGGGAGGTCCCCCAATGAGCAGTTCTTC,CSVLSGRSPNEQFF
.,.,TRBJ2-4,TRBV12-3/TRBV12-4,TGTGCCAGCAGTGGAGGGGCCAAAAACATTCAGTACTTC,CASSGGAKNIQYF
.,.,TRBJ2-3,TRBV4-2,TGTGCCAGCAGCCAAGGACTAGGTGCGCAGTATTTT,CASSQGLGAQYF
.,.,TRBJ1-5,TRBV6-5,TGTGCCTTAGCGACCCCGGGGTCGAGCAATCAGCCCCAGCATTTT,CALATPGSSNQPQHF
TRBD1,.,TRBJ2-1,TRBV20-1,TGCAGTGCTAGTCCGGGACAGGACTACAATGAGCAGTTCTTC,CSASPGQDYNEQFF
.,.,TRBJ1-2,TRBV12-5,TGTGCTAGTGGTACCGGCTCGGATGGCTACACCTTC,CASGTGSDGYTF
.,few,TRBJ1-1,TRBV10-2,TGCGCCAGCACCCAAAGACTGCGACAGGTCAACACTGAAGCTTTCTTT,CASTQRLRQVNTEAFF
TRBD2,.,TRBJ2-1,TRBV7-9,TGTGCCAGCAGCGCGTGGACTAGCGCGAACAATGAGCAGTTCTTC,CASSAWTSANNEQFF
.,.,TRBJ1-6,TRBV7-2,TGTGCCAGCAGCTTTGGGGGGCGAAATTCACCCCTCCACTTT,CASSFGGRNSPLHF
.,.,TRBJ1-5,TRBV12-3/TRBV12-4,TGTGCCAGCAGTTTCTGGGAGGATCAGCCCCAGCATTTT,CASSFWEDQPQHF
TRBD2,.,TRBJ2-2,TRBV24-1,TGTGCCACTTCCAGGGGGGGACTAGCGGGAGACACCGGGGAGCTGTTTTTT,CATSRGGLAGDTGELFF
.,.,TRBJ1-6,TRBV7-8,TGTGCCAGCAGCTTAGGTGGTTCACCCCTCCACTTT,CASSLGGSPLHF
.,.,TRBJ1-1,TRBV2,TGTGCCAGCAGTGATTTAGGGTTCGTCCTCCCTGAAGCTTTCTTT,CASSDLGFVLPEAFF
.,.,TRBJ1-1,TRBV4-3,TGCGCCAGCAGCCAAGTTGGGGGGGTGAGTGAAGCTTTCTTT,CASSQVGGVSEAFF
.,.,TRBJ2-2,TRBV19,TGTGCCAGTCAGAACACCGGGGAGCTGTTTTTT,CASQNTGELFF
TRBD1,once,TRBJ1-6,TRBV4-2,TGTGCCAGCACCTTGGACAGGGAATCCTATAATTCACCCCTCCACTTT,CASTLDRESYNSPLHF
.,.,TRBJ1-4,TRBV5-1,TGCGCCAGCAGCCAGGGAGTAAATGAAAAACTGTTTTTT,CASSQGVNEKLFF
.,.,TRBJ1-5,TRBV6-2/TRBV6-3,TGTGCCAGCAGTTACCCCACTAGGAATCAGCCCCAGCATTTT,CASSYPTRNQPQHF
.,.,TRBJ1-2,TRBV3-1/TRBV3-2,TGTGCCAGCAGCCAAGCGGGTGGCCAGCGAAAGTATGGCTACACCTTC,CASSQAGGQRKYGYTF
.,.,TRBJ1-5,TRBV6-4,TGTGCCGGCCTACAGGGAACTGGTCAGCCCCAGCATTTT,CAGLQGTGQPQHF
TRBD2,.,TRBJ2-1,TRBV27,TGTGCCAGCAGTGCCGGGACTAGCGGGAGAAATGAGCAGTTCTTC,CASSAGTSGRNEQFF
.,once,TRBJ2-5,TRBV18,TGTGCCAGCTCACTCGGATTGCGGGAGACCCAGTACTTC,CASSLGLRETQYF
.,.,TRBJ1-2,TRBV4-2,TGTGCCAGCAGCCAACTCTCTCAGGAGTTTAACTATGGCTACACCTTC,CASSQLSQEFNYGYTF
.,.,TRBJ2-3,TRBV6-1,TGTGCCAGCAGTGAGGTTCGGCTAAGTGACACAGATACGCAGTATTTT,CASSEVRLSDTDTQYF
.,.,TRBJ1-5,TRBV7-6,TGTGCCAGCAGCTTAGACCCGCCCAGACGAGGTCAGCCCCAGCATTTT,CASSLDPPRRGQPQHF
TRBD2,.,TRBJ2-7,TRBV5-1,TGCGCCAGCAGTTGGACTAGCGGGAACTCCTACGAGCAGTACTTC,CASSWTSGNSYEQYF
.,.,TRBJ1-5,TRBV27,TGTGCCAGCAATCCAACAGTAAACAATCAGCCCCAGCATTTT,CASNPTVNNQPQHF
TRBD2,.,TRBJ2-5,TRBV3-1/TRBV3-2,TGTGCCAGCAGCTTTGGGACTACGGGCCAAGAGACCCAGTACTTC,CASSFGTTGQETQYF
.,.,TRBJ1-3,TRBV2,TGTGCCAGCAGTCTTTTCGGGACCCCAGGAAACACCATATATTTT,CASSLFGTPGNTIYF
TRBD1,.,TRBJ2-7,TRBV15,TGTGCCACCAGCGCCTCCGGACAGGGGGGTTACGAGCAGTACTTC,CATSASGQGGYEQYF
.,.,TRBJ1-1,TRBV6-5,TGTGCCAGCAGCCTCACAGAAATGAACACTGAAGCTTTCTTT,CASSLTEMNTEAFF
TRBD1,.,TRBJ1-2,TRBV30,TGTGCCTGGAGTGTAGGGACAGGGGAATATGGCTACACCTTC,CAWSVGTGEYGYTF
TRBD2,.,TRBJ2-7,TRBV9,TGTGCCAGCAGCGTAGGTCTGGGACTAGCGGCCTACGAGCAGTACTTC,CASSVGLGLAAYEQYF
.,.,TRBJ2-5,TRBV6-4,TGTGCCAGCAGTGACTTAGAGACCCAGTACTTC,CASSDLETQYF
TRBD1,once,TRBJ2-5,TRBV29-1,TGCAGCGTTGTTAGGGGGCGGGAGACCCAGTACTTC,CSVVRGRETQYF
TRBD1,.,TRBJ2-1,TRBV18,TGTGCCAGCTCACCAGGGAAGGGGGCAGAGCAGTTCTTC,CASSPGKGAEQFF
TRBD1,.,TRBJ1-2,TRBV11-2,TGTGCCAGCAGCCTAGACAGGGTGAGGGGCTACACCTTC,CASSLDRVRGYTF